A single sample is the source of the 17 T cell receptor beta chains below, sequenced in a study of T cell responses to AZD1222 COVID-19 vaccine. TCRdb keeps only in-frame clones here, not all; method: immunoSEQ multiplex PCR. The table shows about 120,000 clones, with less than 90% occurring only once. The specimen comprised peripheral blood, sampled on day 0 of AZD1222 vaccination. The origin of the receptors is an adult in good health.

V usage is TRBV30 and J usage is TRBJ1-5, with a possible D match to TRBD1 (6 bases). V was trimmed by 2 bases and J by 5 bases, leaving 13 bases between them. The CDR3 has 14 amino acids. CDR1 and CDR2 from the germline V gene are GTSNPN and SVGIG (reference sequence). The CDR3 DNA sequence: TGTGCCTGGAGTACCGGGACACCTGATCAGCCCCAGCATTTT. It translates to CAWSTGTPDQPQHF.

This clone was picked up a small number of times. This chain joins TRBV10-3 and TRBJ2-7; D possibly corresponds to TRBD2 (5 bases). Germline V gives CDR1 ENHRY, CDR2 SYGVKD. This CDR3 contains 15 residues. V was trimmed by 6 bases and J by 1 base, leaving 16 bases between them. This chain's CDR3 is CAIRSTSSRSYEQYF. The CDR3 DNA reads TGTGCCATCAGGTCTACTAGTTCTCGGTCCTACGAGCAGTACTTC.

This rearrangement joins TRBV28 to TRBJ2-1; 7 bases line up with TRBD2. Germline V CDR1 and CDR2: MDHEN, SYDVKM. The CDR3 is 14 residues long. V dropped 6 bases and J dropped 1; count of bases not matched to a gene: 3. CDR3 DNA sequence: TGTGCCAGCAGGCGGGAGCTTTCCTACAATGAGCAGTTCTTC. Encoded protein: CASRRELSYNEQFF.

The V and J genes are TRBV7-9 and TRBJ1-2; 7 positions agree with TRBD1. Unmatched junction bases numbered 1, after V lost 1 base and J lost 2 bases. The CDR3 is 14 residues long. Germline CDR1 and CDR2: SEHNR and FQNEAQ (reference sequence). CDR3 sequence: CASSLGQGNYGYTF. CDR3 nucleotide sequence: TGTGCCAGCAGCTTAGGACAGGGAAACTATGGCTACACCTTC.

The chain combines TRBV19 with TRBJ1-2; 9 bases fit TRBD1. V was pared by 6 bases and J by 2 bases, with 7 bases of the junction left unmatched. CDR3 length: 15 residues. CDR1 and CDR2 from the germline V gene are LNHDA and SQIVND (reference sequence). This chain's CDR3 is CASSPRDRVNYGYTF. DNA for the CDR3: TGTGCCAGTAGCCCCCGGGACAGGGTAAACTATGGCTACACCTTC.

Only a few counts were recorded for this clone. The chain combines TRBV3-1 (or the pseudogene TRBV3-2) with TRBJ1-1, with 8 bases that match TRBD1. Germline V gene data show CDR1 as LGHDT and CDR2 as YNNKEL (reference sequence). Unmatched junction bases numbered 3, after V lost 5 bases and J lost 1 base. The CDR3 runs 14 residues. As DNA, the CDR3 is TGTGCCAGCAGCAGGACAGGGTCGAACACTGAAGCTTTCTTT. Amino acids: CASSRTGSNTEAFF.

V usage is TRBV5-5 and J usage is TRBJ1-5; the D is unclear. CDR3 length equals 15 residues. The germline V gene has CDR1 SGHKS and CDR2 YYEKEE (reference sequence). The V end was cut by 4 bases, the J end by 3 bases, with 14 bases between. The CDR3 loop is CASSPRADNNQPQHF. CDR3 sequence (DNA): TGTGCCAGCAGCCCAAGGGCCGACAACAATCAGCCCCAGCATTTT.

The rearrangement links TRBV5-1 to TRBJ2-1; D tentatively fits TRBD1 or TRBD2 (5 bases each). The CDR3 length is 13 residues. With 2 bases removed from V and 6 bases from J, the gap between germline ends came to 9 bases. Germline loops: CDR1 SGHRS, CDR2 YFSETQ. In DNA form, the CDR3 reads TGCGCCAGCAGCTTCCCAGGGACCAATGAGCAGTTCTTC. It yields the protein CASSFPGTNEQFF.

The rearrangement links TRBV18 to TRBJ1-1; tentative D call: TRBD1 (6 bases). Trimming took off 6 bases at V and 2 bases at J, with 13 bases between the two ends. The CDR3 consists of 14 residues. Germline lookup yields CDR1 KGHSH and CDR2 LQKENI. Here the CDR3 DNA reads TGTGCCAGCTCTGGGGCAGGGGCCAACACTGAAGCTTTCTTT. As protein: CASSGAGANTEAFF.

DNA of the CDR3: TGTGCCACCAGTGAACCGGGACTGAGTGGCTACACCTTC. Translation: CATSEPGLSGYTF. The J gene is TRBJ1-2, the V gene TRBV24-1, with a weak D call TRBD1 (5 bases). This CDR3 comprises 13 residues. The germline V and J ends were trimmed by 4 bases and 7 bases, with 12 bases remaining between them. CDR1 and CDR2 from the germline V gene are KGHDR and SFDVKD.

The table lists this clone with a few counts. The chain uses TRBV15 and TRBJ1-6; D remains ambiguous. V lost 0 bases and J 7 bases, leaving 10 bases between the germline ends. The CDR3 sequence is 15 residues long. Germline V gene data show CDR1 as LNHNV and CDR2 as YYDKDF (reference sequence). The CDR3 reads CATSRDSNGNSPLHF. The DNA for the CDR3 is TGTGCCACCAGCAGAGATTCGAATGGGAATTCACCCCTCCACTTT.

The chain combines TRBV18 with TRBJ1-2; TRBD1 aligns across 10 bases. The CDR3 spans 21 residues. V lost 1 base and J lost 1; bases outside the gene matches: 18. In germline, CDR1 is KGHSH, CDR2 LQKENI. The CDR3 nucleotides read TGTGCCAGCTCACCACGTCCCCCAACCGGGACAGGGGCGAACAATAACTATGGCTACACCTTC. This sequence encodes CASSPRPPTGTGANNNYGYTF.

The chain links TRBV29-1 to TRBJ2-7; TRBD2 is a possible D gene (5 bases). Trimming shortened V by 6 bases and J by 4 bases, and 25 bases separated the two germline ends. This CDR3 contains 16 residues. Germline V gives CDR1 SQVTM, CDR2 ANQGSEA. Here the CDR3 reads CSVRLLLVGAEYEQYF. The CDR3 DNA is TGCAGCGTCCGCCTTCTATTAGTGGGAGCGGAGTACGAGCAGTACTTC.

The CDR3: CASRSPGTSGHNEQFF. The CDR3 bases are TGTGCCAGCAGATCCCCCGGGACTAGCGGACACAATGAGCAGTTCTTC. The genes are TRBV7-9 and TRBJ2-1, with 11 bases lining up with TRBD2. The CDR3 totals 16 residues. CDR1 is SEHNR and CDR2 is FQNEAQ in the germline V gene (reference sequence). J lost 5 bases, V lost 6 bases, and 9 bases had no gene match.

The chain combines TRBV19 with TRBJ2-7; D gene unclear. The CDR3 length is 16 residues. V lost 3 bases, J lost 3 bases, and 18 bases lay in between. Germline CDR1 reads LNHDA; CDR2 reads SQIVND (reference sequence). The CDR3 is CASSINAKGMSYEQYF. DNA of the CDR3: TGTGCCAGTAGTATTAATGCCAAGGGAATGAGCTACGAGCAGTACTTC. The variable domain in full, with the rest retrieved from reference TRBV19 and TRBJ2-7, is DGGITQSPKYLFRKEGQNVTLSCEQNLNHDAMYWYRQDPGQGLRLIYYSQIVNDFQKGDIAEGYSVSREKKESFPLTVTSAQKNPTAFYLCASSINAKGMSYEQYFGPGTRLTVT.

This clone has just one count. V usage is TRBV28 and J usage is TRBJ1-6; the D gene is possibly TRBD1 (5 bases). Germline V gene lookup returns CDR1 MDHEN and CDR2 SYDVKM. V shed 8 bases and J shed 10 bases, with 18 bases lying between them. There are 14 residues in the CDR3. The CDR3 reads CASFLGQRGSPLHF. The CDR3 DNA sequence: TGTGCCAGCTTTTTGGGGCAGAGAGGCTCACCCCTCCACTTT.

This clone has just a few counts. The chain recombines TRBV7-2 with TRBJ2-4, with D unresolved. V lost 2 bases, J lost 7 bases, and 9 bases lay in between. The V gene's germline CDR1 is SGHTA and CDR2 FQGNSA. The CDR3 sequence is 13 residues long. CDR3 in DNA: TGTGCCAGCAGCTTACGGGTAGAGAACATTCAGTACTTC. The encoded protein is CASSLRVENIQYF. Using reference TRBV7-2 and TRBJ2-4 for the parts outside the CDR3, the full variable domain is GAGVSQSPSNKVTEKGKDVELRCDPISGHTALYWYRQSLGQGLEFLIYFQGNSAPDKSGLPSDRFSAERTGGSVSTLTIQRTQQEDSAVYLCASSLRVENIQYFGAGTRLSVL.